The clone carrying this T cell receptor beta chain was observed a few times. The antigen is not known. This record comes from a study of T cell repertoires in cytomegalovirus infection. Study observations and caveats: It was HLA-C-restricted CMV-specific TCR beta clonotypes that dominated the response ex vivo.

Trimming took 5 bases from V and 4 from J; bases not matched to a gene: 11. In germline, CDR1 is SEHNR, CDR2 FQNEAQ (reference sequence). This CDR3 spans 16 amino acids. TCRdb re-called the reads with MiXCR, one entry per CDR3 protein. Here the sample spans 600,000 to 800,000 distinct CDR3 sequences, approximately 24% being singletons. The V gene is TRBV7-9, the J gene TRBJ2-1, with 7 bases matching TRBD1. The TCR was taken from a human donor in good health (CMV status not recorded). Some clones in this sample may be carry-over from other donors' samples. Input material: CD8+ T cells from PBMCs. CDR3 region: CASSQIRDSLYNEQFF. In nucleotides, the CDR3 is TGTGCCAGCAGCCAAATCCGGGACAGTTTGTACAATGAGCAGTTCTTC.